The 17 T cell receptor beta chains in this list originate from one sample, sequenced in a study of human T cells and chemical hapten exposure. TCRdb re-called the RACE reads with MiXCR, one entry per CDR3 protein. This table holds 380,000 or so distinct CDR3 sequences, 4% to 5.5% found once. As to time point: patch test 1, 2 weeks after DPC sensitization. Treatment of the sample: therapeutic diphenylcyclopropenone sensitization with weekly scalp DPC. The sample in question was whole blood, obtained in connection with sensitization to the hapten diphenylcyclopropenone (DPC). These receptors were collected from a woman between 45 and 60 years old with alopecia areata. Some clones in this sample may be carry-over from other donors' samples.

In its sample, this clonotype was seen many times. The chain joins TRBV9 to TRBJ1-3; D not resolved. Between the trimmed V and J ends, which lost 4 bases and 2 bases, there was a span of 7 bases. Germline assignment: CDR1 SGDLS and CDR2 YYNGEE. The length of the CDR3 is 13 residues. DNA for the CDR3: TGTGCCAGCAGCCCCGAGACTGGAAACACCATATATTTT. It codes for CASSPETGNTIYF.

The rearrangement joins TRBV10-3 to TRBJ2-7, with 11 bases that match TRBD2. The CDR3 sequence is 14 residues long. Per the germline V gene, CDR1 is ENHRY and CDR2 is SYGVKD. V dropped 3 bases and J dropped 3; count of bases not matched to a gene: 1. The CDR3 sequence is CAISDTSGGYEQYF. The CDR3 DNA reads TGTGCCATCAGTGACACTAGCGGGGGCTACGAGCAGTACTTC.

This clonotype turned up a few times. The chain couples TRBV7-9 to TRBJ1-2; the match to TRBD1 covers 10 bases. Germline-derived CDR1 and CDR2 are SEHNR and FQNEAQ (reference sequence). V lost 5 bases to trimming and J lost 6 bases; unmatched junction nucleotides: 9. This CDR3 is built from 15 residues. CDR3 bases: TGTGCCAGCAGCCATCGGACAGGGGGAGCTGATGGCTACACCTTC. Its protein product is CASSHRTGGADGYTF.

In its sample, this clonotype was seen a few times. This rearrangement joins TRBV20-1 to TRBJ2-7; a weak D match, TRBD2 (6 bases). The CDR3 has 15 residues. V was cut by 3 bases and J by 3 bases, with 18 bases left in between. Germline CDR1 and CDR2: DFQATT and SNEGSKA (reference sequence). The CDR3 bases are TGCAGTGCTAGGACCCAAAGCGGGTTCAACTACGAGCAGTACTTC. It yields the protein CSARTQSGFNYEQYF.

In its sample, this clonotype was seen many times. The chain has TRBV27 and TRBJ1-1; D may be TRBD1 (6 bases). Per germline, CDR1 MNHEY and CDR2 SMNVEV (reference sequence). V dropped 5 bases and J dropped 5 bases, with 18 bases sitting between them. The CDR3 consists of 15 residues. CDR3 nucleotide sequence: TGTGCCAGCAGTCGTGGGGGGGCGGTTACAACTGAAGCTTTCTTT. The encoded protein is CASSRGGAVTTEAFF.

This clonotype has at least ten counts. The chain carries TRBV29-1 and TRBJ2-2; TRBD2 might be the D (5 bases). The CDR3 totals 13 residues. Germline-derived CDR1 and CDR2 are SQVTM and ANQGSEA. Deletions cut 1 base from V and 7 bases from J, with 10 bases between. The CDR3 DNA follows: TGCAGCGTTGAAGGGACTCCAAACGGGGAGCTGTTTTTT. Its translation: CSVEGTPNGELFF.

This clonotype has a handful of counts. The rearrangement links TRBV3-1 to TRBJ2-7, with D perhaps matching TRBD1 or TRBD2 (5 bases each). CDR1 LGHDT and CDR2 YNNKEL come from the germline V gene (reference sequence). This CDR3 contains 15 residues. V was shortened by 5 bases and J by 1 base, with 15 bases between the two germline ends. CDR3 amino acids: CASSYTGTYSYEQYF. DNA for the CDR3: TGTGCCAGCAGCTACACCGGGACGTATTCCTACGAGCAGTACTTC.

This chain uses TRBV2 with TRBJ1-1; no clear D gene. The CDR3 contains 11 residues. CDR1 and CDR2 from the germline V gene are SNHLY and FYNNEI. The ends were cut back, 3 bases at V and 5 bases at J, with 4 bases in the middle. CDR3 coding DNA: TGTGCCAGCAGTGATTGGACTGAAGCTTTCTTT. It codes for CASSDWTEAFF.

This clonotype was observed many times. The V and J genes are TRBV21-1 and TRBJ2-4; the D call TRBD1 from the table was never checked on the DNA. TRBV21-1 is annotated as a pseudogene. This CDR3 has 18 amino acids. This CDR3 is CASSKGGRTGVAKNIQYF. The CDR3 nucleotides are TGTGCCAGCAGCAAAGGGGGACGGACAGGGGTAGCCAAAAACATTCAGTACTTC.

This clonotype was detected a few times. The rearrangement links TRBV10-3 to TRBJ1-1; a weak D match, TRBD1 (6 bases). V was pared by 1 base and J by 2 bases, with 11 bases between. CDR3 size: 15 residues. Germline V gene lookup returns CDR1 ENHRY and CDR2 SYGVKD. The CDR3 region has the DNA TGTGCCATCAGTGAGTTGGCGGGGGGCAACACTGAAGCTTTCTTT. This encodes CAISELAGGNTEAFF.

The table lists this clonotype with many counts. The chain employs TRBV20-1 and TRBJ1-6, with D tentatively TRBD1 (5 bases). Between the trimmed V and J ends, which lost 1 base and 13 bases, there was a span of 20 bases. This CDR3 spans 15 amino acids. Germline V gene lookup returns CDR1 DFQATT and CDR2 SNEGSKA (reference sequence). The CDR3 DNA reads as TGCAGTGCTAGAGTGGGGGGGAGGCTCGACAGCCCCCTCCACTTT. This sequence encodes CSARVGGRLDSPLHF.

The rearrangement joins TRBV6-5 to TRBJ2-7; D might be TRBD1 (6 bases). The germline V gene encodes CDR1 MNHEY and CDR2 SVGAGI. The V end lost 6 bases, the J end lost 4 bases, and 10 bases lay between the germline ends. The CDR3 loop spans 12 amino acids. CDR3 sequence (DNA): TGTGCCAGCAGCAAAACAGGGTACGAGCAGTACTTC. It encodes CASSKTGYEQYF.

This clonotype was seen ten or more times. The V call is TRBV5-5, the J call TRBJ2-6; no reliable D call. V was shortened by 1 base and J by 6 bases, with 11 bases between the two germline ends. This CDR3 spans 15 amino acids. Per germline, CDR1 SGHKS and CDR2 YYEKEE (reference sequence). The CDR3 reads CASSLRVVEANVLTF. Written as DNA, the CDR3 is TGTGCCAGCAGCTTGAGAGTTGTTGAGGCCAACGTCCTGACTTTC.

A remark on this clonotype: An end of the junction differs from the germline gene, which may be a read error. J is TRBJ2-3 and V is TRBV2; D is undetermined. This CDR3 contains 14 residues. Germline lookup yields CDR1 SNHLY and CDR2 FYNNEI. CDR3 loop: CASSGERGTDTQYF. The CDR3 nucleotides are TGTGCAAGCAGTGGAGAAAGGGGCACAGATACGCAGTATTTT.

This clonotype was observed many times. The chain is built from TRBV28 and TRBJ2-7, with D possibly being TRBD2 (5 bases). The germline CDR1 and CDR2 sequences are MDHEN and SYDVKM. The V gene lost 4 bases and the J gene lost 4 bases, with 11 bases spanning the gap. This CDR3 has 13 amino acids. CDR3 sequence reads: CASSSTTSYEQYF. The CDR3 nucleotides are TGTGCCAGCAGTTCCACCACTAGTTACGAGCAGTACTTC.

This clonotype was detected only a few times. The gene calls are TRBV20-1 and TRBJ1-4; possibly TRBD1 for D (6 bases). This CDR3 spans 15 amino acids. Trimming cost V 0 bases and J 8 bases, with 16 bases left between them. Germline V gene data show CDR1 as DFQATT and CDR2 as SNEGSKA (reference sequence). The CDR3 spells CSARDRRQGMEKLFF. CDR3 in DNA: TGCAGTGCTAGAGATAGGCGGCAGGGGATGGAAAAACTGTTTTTT.

This clonotype came up many times. The rearrangement joins TRBV24-1 to TRBJ1-5; D gene ambiguous. Germline CDR1 KGHDR, CDR2 SFDVKD. This CDR3 spans 12 amino acids. V was trimmed by 0 bases and J by 4 bases, leaving 0 bases between them. CDR3 sequence: CATSDLNQPQHF. The CDR3 nucleotides are TGTGCCACCAGTGATTTGAATCAGCCCCAGCATTTT.